Described below is a single T cell receptor beta chain sequence and its context. The repertoire was sequenced with immunoSEQ multiplex PCR; TCRdb's copy has only in-frame clones and lacks some. The sample lists hundreds of thousands of clones; roughly 85% were seen once. Germline assignment: CDR1 SGHNT and CDR2 YYREEE (reference sequence). CDR3 length equals 15 residues. Trimming at V came to 4 bases and at J to 5 bases, leaving 7 bases not matched to a gene. These data originate in a study of blood T cell repertoires in COVID-19. Sample: PBMCs or T cells enriched from blood (not recorded which). The clonotype was recovered from a woman between 45 and 60 years old with acute COVID-19. The chain combines TRBV5-4 with TRBJ1-1; TRBD1 aligns across 11 bases. The CDR3 loop reads CASSRTGGAGTEAFF. Written as DNA, the CDR3 is TGTGCCAGCAGCCGGACAGGGGGCGCGGGGACTGAAGCTTTCTTT.